This is a list of T cell receptor beta chains from one sample in a study of T-cell memory formation after mild COVID-19. Each CDR3 protein gets one entry after TCRdb re-called the 5' RACE reads with MiXCR. The sample records around 100,000 distinct CDR3 sequences, 22% being singletons. Sequencing was done on a sample of PBMCs or a T cell subset sorted from them (not recorded which). Receptors originate from a man between 18 and 29 years old who had mild COVID-19 (a few samples of this study predate the infection). Cell type and time point are not known. The CDR3 runs from the conserved cysteine through the conserved F or W. Each record gives: D gene, J gene, V gene, clone size, CDR3 protein, CDR3 DNA. A D gene is named only where the DNA matches it firmly. Where a row states a size, it is once, few, many or the class of an expanded clone; other rows omit it.

TRBD2 | TRBJ2-1 | TRBV27 | - | CASSSGLAEQFF | TGTGCCAGCAGTTCCGGACTAGCCGAGCAGTTCTTC
- | TRBJ2-7 | TRBV4-3 | - | CASSQGIAAKRREQYF | TGCGCCAGCAGCCAGGGAATAGCGGCCAAACGGAGGGAGCAGTACTTC
- | TRBJ1-5 | TRBV15 | - | CATSSKLYSNQPQHF | TGTGCCACCAGCAGCAAGCTGTATAGCAATCAGCCCCAGCATTTT
TRBD1 | TRBJ2-7 | TRBV27 | - | CASRSGQTQDEQYF | TGTGCCAGCCGTTCGGGACAGACACAAGACGAGCAGTACTTC
TRBD2 | TRBJ2-7 | TRBV12-3/TRBV12-4 | - | CASSFASGGRKWEQYF | TGTGCCAGCAGTTTCGCTAGCGGGGGGCGGAAATGGGAGCAGTACTTC
TRBD1 | TRBJ2-3 | TRBV4-2 | few | CASSQDGTGGVMNTQYF | TGTGCCAGCAGCCAAGACGGGACAGGGGGCGTGATGAATACGCAGTATTTT
TRBD1 | TRBJ2-5 | TRBV6-5 | few | CASTPGDRIQETQYF | TGTGCCAGCACTCCAGGGGACAGGATCCAAGAGACCCAGTACTTC
TRBD2 | TRBJ2-1 | TRBV4-3 | few | CASSQDGSSGTPNEQFF | TGCGCCAGCAGCCAAGATGGATCTAGCGGGACCCCTAATGAGCAGTTCTTC
- | TRBJ2-2 | TRBV9 | - | CASSVSGAVLGTGELFF | TGTGCCAGCAGCGTATCCGGGGCGGTTCTCGGCACCGGGGAGCTGTTTTTT
TRBD2 | TRBJ2-5 | TRBV6-1 | many | CASSRIAGEEETQYF | TGTGCCAGCAGCCGGATAGCGGGGGAGGAAGAGACCCAGTACTTC
TRBD1 | TRBJ2-5 | TRBV7-7 | medium-sized | CASSLNRGPQETQYF | TGTGCCAGCAGCTTAAATAGGGGGCCCCAAGAGACCCAGTACTTC
- | TRBJ1-2 | TRBV7-9 | - | CASSPWEGNYGYTF | TGTGCCAGCAGCCCCTGGGAGGGGAACTATGGCTACACCTTC
- | TRBJ2-3 | TRBV4-2 | - | CASSWTGTDTQYF | TGTGCCAGCAGCTGGACTGGCACAGATACGCAGTATTTT
- | TRBJ1-1 | TRBV6-5 | few | CASSYGQGTPNLEAFF | TGTGCCAGCAGTTACGGCCAGGGGACCCCTAACTTGGAAGCTTTCTTT
- | TRBJ2-3 | TRBV7-3 | - | CASSPESDTQYF | TGTGCCAGCAGCCCGGAATCAGATACGCAGTATTTT
TRBD1 | TRBJ2-1 | TRBV9 | - | CASSVERGQKYNEQFF | TGTGCCAGCAGCGTAGAAAGGGGGCAGAAGTACAATGAGCAGTTCTTC
TRBD1 | TRBJ2-7 | TRBV4-3 | many | CASSQERYTGGSYEQYF | TGCGCCAGCAGCCAAGAAAGATACACAGGGGGATCCTACGAGCAGTACTTC
- | TRBJ2-3 | TRBV10-1 | - | CASSEGGWTDTQYF | TGCGCCAGCAGTGAGGGGGGCTGGACAGATACGCAGTATTTT
- | TRBJ2-7 | TRBV2 | few | CASTHPVEGYEQYF | TGTGCCAGCACCCACCCTGTGGAGGGCTACGAGCAGTACTTC
- | TRBJ1-1 | TRBV12-3/TRBV12-4 | - | CASSLQWMYGLNTEAFF | TGTGCCAGCAGCCTACAGTGGATGTATGGGCTGAACACTGAAGCTTTCTTT
- | TRBJ1-5 | TRBV4-3 | - | CASSQDSGDNQPQHF | TGCGCCAGCAGCCAAGATTCGGGGGACAATCAGCCCCAGCATTTT
- | TRBJ2-2 | TRBV12-3/TRBV12-4 | few | CATRSWGNTGELFF | TGTGCCACGCGTAGCTGGGGGAACACCGGGGAGCTGTTTTTT
TRBD1 | TRBJ2-1 | TRBV4-1 | few | CASSPPDRVNEQFF | TGCGCCAGCAGCCCACCCGACAGGGTAAATGAGCAGTTCTTC
- | TRBJ1-6 | TRBV7-2 | - | CASTGDLGPPLHF | TGTGCCAGCACCGGGGATCTAGGACCACCCCTCCACTTT
- | TRBJ1-4 | TRBV4-3 | few | CASSQDHSTNEKLFF | TGCGCCAGCAGCCAAGATCATTCAACTAATGAAAAACTGTTTTTT
- | TRBJ2-5 | TRBV27 | many | CASSLYGYQETQYF | TGTGCCAGCAGTTTATACGGGTACCAAGAGACCCAGTACTTC
- | TRBJ1-6 | TRBV7-9 | few | CASSFGGVASPLHF | TGTGCCAGCAGCTTTGGGGGGGTTGCGTCACCCCTCCACTTT
- | TRBJ2-3 | TRBV16 | few | CASTPKGADTDTQYF | TGTGCCAGCACCCCGAAAGGAGCGGACACAGATACGCAGTATTTT